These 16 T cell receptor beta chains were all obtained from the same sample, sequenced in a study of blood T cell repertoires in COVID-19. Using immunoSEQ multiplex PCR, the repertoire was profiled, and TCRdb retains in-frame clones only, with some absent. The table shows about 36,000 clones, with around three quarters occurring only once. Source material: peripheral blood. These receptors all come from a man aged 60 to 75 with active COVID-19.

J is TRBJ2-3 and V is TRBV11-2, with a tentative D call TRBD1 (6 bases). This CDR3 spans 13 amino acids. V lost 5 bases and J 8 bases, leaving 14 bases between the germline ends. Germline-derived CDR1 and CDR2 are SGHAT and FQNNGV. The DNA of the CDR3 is TGTGCCAGCAGCCCCGACAGGTCCGGTACGCAGTATTTT. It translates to CASSPDRSGTQYF. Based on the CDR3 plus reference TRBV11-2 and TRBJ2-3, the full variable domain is EAGVAQSPRYKIIEKRQSVAFWCNPISGHATLYWYQQILGQGPKLLIQFQNNGVVDDSQLPKDRFSAERLKGVDSTLKIQPAKLEDSAVYLCASSPDRSGTQYFGPGTRLTVL.

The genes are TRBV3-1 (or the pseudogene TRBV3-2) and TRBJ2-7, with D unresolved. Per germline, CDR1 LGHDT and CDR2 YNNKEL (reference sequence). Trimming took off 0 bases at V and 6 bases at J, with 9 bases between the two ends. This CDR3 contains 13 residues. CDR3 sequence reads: CASSQDWHSEQYF. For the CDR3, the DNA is TGTGCCAGCAGCCAAGATTGGCACAGCGAGCAGTACTTC.

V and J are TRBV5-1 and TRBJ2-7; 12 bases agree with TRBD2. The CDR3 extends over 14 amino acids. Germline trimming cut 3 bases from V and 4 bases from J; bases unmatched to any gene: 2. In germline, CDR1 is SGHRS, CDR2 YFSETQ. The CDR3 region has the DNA TGCGCCAGCAGCTCTAGCGGGAGGGATTACGAGCAGTACTTC. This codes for CASSSSGRDYEQYF.

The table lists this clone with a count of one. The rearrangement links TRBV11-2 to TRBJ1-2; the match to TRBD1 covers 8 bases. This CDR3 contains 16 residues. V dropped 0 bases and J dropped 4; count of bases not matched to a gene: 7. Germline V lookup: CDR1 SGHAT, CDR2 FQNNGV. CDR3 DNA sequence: TGTGCCAGCAGCTTAGAAACGACAGGGGATGGCTATGGCTACACCTTC. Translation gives CASSLETTGDGYGYTF.

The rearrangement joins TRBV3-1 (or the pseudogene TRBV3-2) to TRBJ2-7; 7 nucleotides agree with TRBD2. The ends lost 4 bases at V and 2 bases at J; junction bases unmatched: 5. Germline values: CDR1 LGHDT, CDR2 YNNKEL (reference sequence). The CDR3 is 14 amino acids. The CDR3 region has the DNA TGTGCCAGCAGCCGAGGACTAGGGCCCTACGAGCAGTACTTC. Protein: CASSRGLGPYEQYF.

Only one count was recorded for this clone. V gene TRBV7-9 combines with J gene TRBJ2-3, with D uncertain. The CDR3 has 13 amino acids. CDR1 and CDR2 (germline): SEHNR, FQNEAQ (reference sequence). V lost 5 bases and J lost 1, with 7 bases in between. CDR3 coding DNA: TGTGCCAGCAGCGGTAGAGGCACAGATACGCAGTATTTT. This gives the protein CASSGRGTDTQYF.

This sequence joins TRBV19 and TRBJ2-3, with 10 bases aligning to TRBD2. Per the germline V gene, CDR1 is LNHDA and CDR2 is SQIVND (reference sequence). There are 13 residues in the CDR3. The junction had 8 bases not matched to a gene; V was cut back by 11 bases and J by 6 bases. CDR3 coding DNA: TGTGCCTCTAGGACTAGCGGTGGGGATACGCAGTATTTT. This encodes CASRTSGGDTQYF.

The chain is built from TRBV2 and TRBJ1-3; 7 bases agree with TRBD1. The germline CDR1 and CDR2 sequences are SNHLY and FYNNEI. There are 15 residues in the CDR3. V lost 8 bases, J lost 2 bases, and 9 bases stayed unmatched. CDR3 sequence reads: CASRDSFSAGNTIYF. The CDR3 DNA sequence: TGTGCCAGCCGGGACAGTTTTTCGGCTGGAAACACCATATATTTT.

The CDR3 spells CASTAEYTIYF. CDR3 coding DNA: TGTGCCAGCACCGCGGAGTACACCATATATTTT. The chain has TRBV12-3 or TRBV12-4 and TRBJ1-3; D gene unclear. The V and J ends lost 7 bases and 8 bases respectively, with 9 bases between them. This CDR3 region has 11 residues.

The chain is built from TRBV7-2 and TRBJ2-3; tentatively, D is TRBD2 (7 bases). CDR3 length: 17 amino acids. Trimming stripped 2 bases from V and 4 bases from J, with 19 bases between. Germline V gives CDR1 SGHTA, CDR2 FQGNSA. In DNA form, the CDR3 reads TGTGCCAGCAGCTTACGACCGGGGGGCGCCCCCGCAGATACGCAGTATTTT. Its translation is CASSLRPGGAPADTQYF.

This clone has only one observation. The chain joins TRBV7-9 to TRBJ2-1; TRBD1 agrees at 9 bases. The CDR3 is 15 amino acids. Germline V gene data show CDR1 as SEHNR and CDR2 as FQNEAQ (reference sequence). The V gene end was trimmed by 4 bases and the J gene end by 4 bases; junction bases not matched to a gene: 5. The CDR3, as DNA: TGTGCCAGCAGCTGGGGACAGGGTGAATACAATGAGCAGTTCTTC. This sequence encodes CASSWGQGEYNEQFF.

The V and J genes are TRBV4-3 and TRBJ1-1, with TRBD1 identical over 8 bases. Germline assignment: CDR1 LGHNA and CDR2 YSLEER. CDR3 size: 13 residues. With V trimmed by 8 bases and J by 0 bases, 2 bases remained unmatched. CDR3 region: CASGDRLNTEAFF. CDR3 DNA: TGCGCCAGCGGGGACAGGCTGAACACTGAAGCTTTCTTT.

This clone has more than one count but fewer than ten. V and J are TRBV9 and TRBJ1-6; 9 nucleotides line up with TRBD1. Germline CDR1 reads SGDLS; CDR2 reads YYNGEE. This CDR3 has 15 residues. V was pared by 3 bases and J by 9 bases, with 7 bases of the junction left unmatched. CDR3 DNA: TGTGCCAGCAGCGCACGGACAGGGGAGACTTCACCCCTCCACTTT. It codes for CASSARTGETSPLHF.

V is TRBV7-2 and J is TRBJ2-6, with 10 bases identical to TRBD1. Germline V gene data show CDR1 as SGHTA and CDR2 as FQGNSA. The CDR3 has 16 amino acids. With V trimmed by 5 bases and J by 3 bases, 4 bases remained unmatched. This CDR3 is CASSRDRGSGANVLTF. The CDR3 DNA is TGTGCCAGCAGCAGGGACAGGGGAAGTGGGGCCAACGTCCTGACTTTC.

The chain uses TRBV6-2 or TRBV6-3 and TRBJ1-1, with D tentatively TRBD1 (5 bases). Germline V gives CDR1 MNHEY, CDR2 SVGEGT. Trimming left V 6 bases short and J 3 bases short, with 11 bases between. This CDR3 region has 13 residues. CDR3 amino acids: CASSNGGYTEAFF. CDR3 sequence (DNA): TGTGCCAGCAGCAACGGGGGGTACACTGAAGCTTTCTTT.

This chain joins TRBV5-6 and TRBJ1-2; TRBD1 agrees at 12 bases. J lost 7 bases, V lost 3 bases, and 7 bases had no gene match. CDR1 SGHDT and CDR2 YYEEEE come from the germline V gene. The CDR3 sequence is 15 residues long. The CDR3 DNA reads TGTGCCAGCAGCTATCTGGGGACAGGGGGCCGTGGCTACACCTTC. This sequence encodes CASSYLGTGGRGYTF.